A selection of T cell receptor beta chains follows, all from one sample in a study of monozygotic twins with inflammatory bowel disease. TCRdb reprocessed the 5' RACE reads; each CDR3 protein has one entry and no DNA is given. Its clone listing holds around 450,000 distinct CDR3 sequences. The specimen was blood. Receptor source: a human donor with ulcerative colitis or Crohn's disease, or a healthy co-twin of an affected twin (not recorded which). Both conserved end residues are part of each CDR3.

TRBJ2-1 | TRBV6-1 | CASSQTGTSRNEQFF
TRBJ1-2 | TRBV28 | CASSLRAPRDYGYTF
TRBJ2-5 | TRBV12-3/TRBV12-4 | CASSPNRGRVSETQYF
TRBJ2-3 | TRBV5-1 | CASSLLGTSQDTQYF
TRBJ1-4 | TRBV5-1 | CASSFGTPKDEKLFF
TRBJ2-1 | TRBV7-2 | CASGFGGGGNEQFF
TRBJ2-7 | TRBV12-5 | CASVHRDSYYEQYF
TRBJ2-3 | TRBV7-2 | CASRTGTSGAITDTQYF
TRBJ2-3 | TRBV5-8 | CASSSSRGPTSTDTQYF
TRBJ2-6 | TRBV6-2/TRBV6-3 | CASSLRQVAGANVLTF
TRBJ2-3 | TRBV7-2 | CASSPSTGVGDTQYF
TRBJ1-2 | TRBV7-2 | CASSPSRTSNYGYTF
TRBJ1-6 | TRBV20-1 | CSARDRASDNSPLHF
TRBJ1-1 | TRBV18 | CASSGQGRVNTEAFF
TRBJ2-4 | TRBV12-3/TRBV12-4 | CASSPRLQSIQYF
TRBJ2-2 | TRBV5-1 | CASGWGTGELFF
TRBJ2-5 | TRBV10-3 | CAIKGTQETQYF
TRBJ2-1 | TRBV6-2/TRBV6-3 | CASSYFRLAGGDNEQFF
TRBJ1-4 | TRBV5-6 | CASSFGQGGSNEKLFF
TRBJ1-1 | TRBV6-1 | CASLKPNMNTEAFF
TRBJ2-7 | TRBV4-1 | CASSQATTGIHEQYF
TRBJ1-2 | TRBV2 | CASSDNDRIYGYTF
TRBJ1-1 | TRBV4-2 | CASSQDGRAGTEAFF
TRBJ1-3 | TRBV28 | CASRYDNSGNTIYF
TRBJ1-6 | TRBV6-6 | CASRQNYNSPLHF
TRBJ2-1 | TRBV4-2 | CASSQDVELYNEQFF
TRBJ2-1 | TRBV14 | CASSQGQGYNEQFF
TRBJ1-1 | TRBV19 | CASTTGPRAGEAFF
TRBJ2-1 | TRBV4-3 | CASSQETSGRYNEQFF
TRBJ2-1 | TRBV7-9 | CASSSPSTANEQFF
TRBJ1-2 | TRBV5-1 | CASSWDRANNYGYTF
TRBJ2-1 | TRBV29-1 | CGVDGYGNEQFF
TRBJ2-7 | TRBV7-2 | CASSLGGGTSYEQYF
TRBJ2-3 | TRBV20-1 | CSAYTGEGDTQYF
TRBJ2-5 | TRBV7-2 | CASSVHGERGETQYF
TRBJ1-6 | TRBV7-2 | CASSPGQRGSPLHF
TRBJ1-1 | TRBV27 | CASSIQFLQQGRNTEAFF
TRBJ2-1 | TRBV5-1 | CASSLDGEANDEQFF
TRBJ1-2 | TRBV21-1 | CASSVDGRYGYTF
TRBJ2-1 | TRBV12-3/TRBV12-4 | CASSFPGISYNEQFF
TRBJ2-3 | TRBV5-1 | CASSYVPKGLAGLTDTQYF
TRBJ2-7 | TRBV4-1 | CASDFEGDEQYF
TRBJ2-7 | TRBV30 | CAWSVFGGAYEQYF
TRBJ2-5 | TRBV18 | CASSPLSGTQETQYF
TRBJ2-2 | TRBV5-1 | CASSLLGLAPGELFF
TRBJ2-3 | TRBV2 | CASGDEIPDTQYF
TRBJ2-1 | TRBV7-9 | CASSLSYGDNEQFF
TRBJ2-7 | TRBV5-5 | CASRRALGASSYEQYF
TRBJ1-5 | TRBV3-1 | CASSQGGQLSNQPQHF
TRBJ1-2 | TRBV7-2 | CASSLVGGDYTF
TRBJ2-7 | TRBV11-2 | CASSLVTSGEQYF
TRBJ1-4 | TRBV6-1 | CASSELGKLFF
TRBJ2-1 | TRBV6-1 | CASRGTGQFGNEQFF
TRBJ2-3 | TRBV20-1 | CSALPGGRTDTQYF
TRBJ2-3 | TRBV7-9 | CASSAETSGRPDTQYF
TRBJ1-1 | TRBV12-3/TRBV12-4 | CASSSGWGNTEAFF
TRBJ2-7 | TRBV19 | CASRSTGTGGSYEQYF
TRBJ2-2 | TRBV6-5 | CASSSTPGTGGALTGELFF
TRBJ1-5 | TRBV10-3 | CAISPQQFGNQPQHF